This T cell receptor beta chain was identified in a study of technical replicates of blood from a handful of donors. The table came from immunoSEQ multiplex PCR; TCRdb's copy has only in-frame clones and leaves some out. The table has 75,000 to 100,000 clones, roughly 95% seen once. The receptor was isolated from a human donor in good health. The specimen sequenced was T cells isolated from PBMCs.

CDR3 coding DNA: TGCGCCAGCAGCCAAGTCTTGTTTCTTAGGAACACTGAAGCTTTCTTT. Protein product: CASSQVLFLRNTEAFF. This chain joins TRBV4-3 and TRBJ1-1; D not resolved. CDR1 and CDR2 (germline): LGHNA, YSLEER. This CDR3 spans 16 amino acids. V was cut by 1 base and J by 1 base, with 13 bases left in between.